These 3 T cell receptor beta chains came from one sample sequenced in a study of blood T cells in healthy people across ages. Sample-barcoded 5' priming and a J-beta primer mix drove a second PCR of roughly 6 to 12 cycles. A single record per CDR3 protein comes from TCRdb applying MiXCR to the 5' RACE reads. Of 590,000 or so distinct CDR3 sequences detected, around 31% appear once; the ten largest clones hold 15% to 18%. The sample consisted of blood. The receptors shown here come from a woman at least 80 years old in good health.

About this clonotype itself: This CDR3 fails to terminate in the conserved phenylalanine or tryptophan, so it likely reflects a read error. The limits of the CDR3 on the DNA are not certain, so only TCRdb's listed CDR3 is given. CDR3 sequence: CASSQGWGPNNGYTFGS. The chain recombines TRBV3-1 with TRBJ2-5; TRBD1, the table's D call, was not compared with the DNA. The germline V gene has CDR1 LGHDT and CDR2 YNNKEL (reference sequence). The CDR3 comprises 17 residues, both ends counted.

There are many counts of this clonotype. The V gene is TRBV20-1, the J gene TRBJ2-1; 10 nucleotides align to TRBD2. CDR3 size: 14 residues. Per the germline V gene, CDR1 is DFQATT and CDR2 is SNEGSKA (reference sequence). J was trimmed by 8 bases and V by 0 bases; bases with no gene match: 4. CDR3 amino acids: CSARDGTSVHEQFF. The CDR3 nucleotides read TGCAGTGCTAGAGATGGGACTAGCGTTCATGAGCAGTTCTTC.

On this clonotype itself: At one end, the junction sequence differs from germline, possibly due to a read error. The chain is built from TRBV27 and TRBJ1-6, with D perhaps matching TRBD1 (5 bases). The length of the CDR3 is 14 residues. From germline, CDR1 is MNHEY and CDR2 SMNVEV (reference sequence). The CDR3 DNA reads TGTGCCAGCAGTTTGCCGGGACTGGGGTCACCCCCCCACTTT. It codes for CASSLPGLGSPPHF.